Below are 17 T cell receptor beta chains sequenced from a single sample in a study of blood T cell repertoires in COVID-19. The table came from immunoSEQ multiplex PCR; TCRdb's copy has only in-frame clones and leaves some out. The sample lists about 110,000 clones; 88% were seen once. The material sequenced was peripheral blood. The origin of the receptors is a human donor in a cohort sampled during active COVID-19.

J is TRBJ2-3 and V is TRBV3-1 (or the pseudogene TRBV3-2); 7 bases match TRBD2. There are 16 residues in the CDR3. Looked up from germline, CDR1 is LGHDT and CDR2 is YNNKEL (reference sequence). The V and J ends lost 4 bases and 6 bases, in that order; junction bases with no gene match: 13. DNA of the CDR3: TGTGCCAGCAGCCCTTCGGTGGTAGCGGGTGGCGATACGCAGTATTTT. It translates to CASSPSVVAGGDTQYF.

The chain couples TRBV5-1 to TRBJ1-2, with 7 bases matching TRBD1. This CDR3 region has 15 residues. The V gene end was trimmed by 5 bases and the J gene end by 6 bases; junction bases not matched to a gene: 13. The germline gives CDR1 SGHRS, CDR2 YFSETQ. The CDR3 nucleotides read TGCGCCAGCAGATTCGCGTACAGGGGAGGACATGGCTACACCTTC. It translates to CASRFAYRGGHGYTF.

The rearrangement uses TRBV5-5 and TRBJ2-3, with TRBD2 matching over 10 bases. The V segment lost 4 bases and the J segment 6 bases; nucleotides outside the gene matches: 11. The germline V gene has CDR1 SGHKS and CDR2 YYEKEE (reference sequence). CDR3 length: 16 amino acids. CDR3 nucleotide sequence: TGTGCCAGCAGCCCCCCGCCAGCGGGAGGGTGGGATACGCAGTATTTT. This gives the protein CASSPPPAGGWDTQYF.

The CDR3 here is CASSIGAATNEKLFF. The CDR3, as DNA: TGTGCCAGTAGTATTGGGGCAGCAACTAATGAAAAACTGTTTTTT. J is TRBJ1-4 and V is TRBV19, with a possible D match to TRBD1 (5 bases). CDR3 size: 15 residues. The germline V gene encodes CDR1 LNHDA and CDR2 SQIVND (reference sequence). With 3 bases removed from V and 0 bases from J, the gap between germline ends came to 8 bases.

The rearrangement uses TRBV4-1 and TRBJ2-2; D perhaps matches TRBD2 (5 bases). This CDR3 contains 14 residues. V gave up 4 bases and J gave up 7 bases, with 13 bases separating them. CDR1 MGHRA and CDR2 YSYEKL come from the germline V gene. The CDR3 DNA sequence: TGCGCCAGCAGCCCCCAAAGAGGGAACGGGGAGCTGTTTTTT. This codes for CASSPQRGNGELFF.

J is TRBJ2-1 and V is TRBV6-5; 7 nucleotides match TRBD2. Germline trimming cut 0 bases from V and 0 bases from J; bases unmatched to any gene: 2. CDR1 is MNHEY, CDR2 SVGAGI, per germline. The CDR3 contains 16 residues. The CDR3 region is CASSYSGGSSYNEQFF. CDR3 DNA: TGTGCCAGCAGTTACTCGGGCGGGAGCTCCTACAATGAGCAGTTCTTC.

The chain employs TRBV27 and TRBJ1-3; possibly TRBD1 for D (5 bases). Looked up from germline, CDR1 is MNHEY and CDR2 is SMNVEV (reference sequence). The CDR3 contains 16 residues. Trimming took 3 bases from V and 4 from J, leaving 16 bases between them. The CDR3 is CASSFGSGFAGNTIYF. The CDR3 DNA reads as TGTGCCAGCAGTTTCGGGTCAGGGTTTGCCGGAAACACCATATATTTT.

The chain recombines TRBV2 with TRBJ2-1; 8 bases agree with TRBD2. Per the germline V gene, CDR1 is SNHLY and CDR2 is FYNNEI. Trimming cost V 7 bases and J 8 bases; bases outside gene matches: 19. The CDR3 consists of 17 residues. The CDR3 here is CASTLTSGGGGNYEQFF. The CDR3 nucleotides are TGTGCCAGCACCCTAACTAGCGGTGGAGGTGGAAATTATGAGCAGTTCTTC. The full variable domain, rest sourced from reference TRBV2 and TRBJ2-1, is EPEVTQTPSHQVTQMGQEVILRCVPISNHLYFYWYRQILGQKVEFLVSFYNNEISEKSEIFDDQFSVERPDGSNFTLKIRSTKLEDSAMYFCASTLTSGGGGNYEQFFGPGTRLTVL.

The J gene is TRBJ2-1, the V gene TRBV5-8, with a tentative D call TRBD1 (6 bases). The CDR3 runs to 17 residues. Germline V gene data show CDR1 as SGHTS and CDR2 as YDEGEE. The V gene lost 3 bases and the J gene lost 6 bases, with 22 bases spanning the gap. The CDR3 sequence is CASSSVRGQGWPNEQFF. CDR3 in DNA: TGTGCCAGCAGCTCGGTTAGAGGGCAGGGGTGGCCCAATGAGCAGTTCTTC.

The chain joins TRBV28 to TRBJ2-5; 7 bases align to TRBD2. CDR3 size: 15 residues. Germline CDR1 and CDR2: MDHEN and SYDVKM. Germline trimming cut 5 bases from V and 1 base from J; bases unmatched to any gene: 7. For the CDR3, the DNA is TGTGCCAGCAGTACCCCCCGGGAGGCCCAAGAGACCCAGTACTTC. It codes for CASSTPREAQETQYF.

The chain has TRBV6-5 and TRBJ1-2, with D possibly TRBD1 on 6 matching bases. V gave up 6 bases and J gave up 0 bases, with 14 bases separating them. CDR1 MNHEY and CDR2 SVGAGI come from the germline V gene. The CDR3 is 15 amino acids. CDR3 in DNA: TGTGCCAGCAGCCCATCGGGGGGCCCTAACTATGGCTACACCTTC. Translating gives CASSPSGGPNYGYTF.

V usage is TRBV6-5 and J usage is TRBJ2-5, with D perhaps matching TRBD1 (5 bases). V gave up 5 bases and J gave up 7 bases, with 20 bases separating them. Germline assignment: CDR1 MNHEY and CDR2 SVGAGI. CDR3 length: 15 amino acids. The CDR3 spells CASSPSGPGSPTQYF. CDR3 nucleotide sequence: TGTGCCAGCAGTCCATCAGGGCCAGGCTCTCCGACCCAGTACTTC.

The genes are TRBV19 and TRBJ2-7, with 8 nucleotides matching TRBD1. V gave up 4 bases and J gave up 4 bases; unmatched junction bases: 3. Germline V gene data show CDR1 as LNHDA and CDR2 as SQIVND (reference sequence). This CDR3 has 13 residues. CDR3 loop: CASSNRGNYEQYF. The CDR3, as DNA: TGTGCCAGTAGTAACAGGGGGAATTACGAGCAGTACTTC.

The chain employs TRBV19 and TRBJ2-1; D may be TRBD2 (6 bases). The CDR3 is 16 amino acids. V lost 3 bases to trimming and J lost 4 bases, with 16 bases between them. CDR1 is LNHDA and CDR2 is SQIVND in the germline V gene (reference sequence). CDR3 sequence reads: CASSIGLGLGYNEQFF. CDR3 coding DNA: TGTGCCAGTAGTATTGGGTTGGGACTGGGGTACAATGAGCAGTTCTTC.

The chain recombines TRBV2 with TRBJ1-5; D call uncertain. The CDR3 is 13 amino acids. Per germline, CDR1 SNHLY and CDR2 FYNNEI. Trimming left V 5 bases short and J 1 base short, with 6 bases between. The CDR3 coding sequence is TGTGCCAGCAGTTCTACCAGCAATCAGCCCCAGCATTTT. Translation gives CASSSTSNQPQHF.

This clone appeared once. The gene calls are TRBV12-3 or TRBV12-4 and TRBJ2-2; possible D gene TRBD1, 6 bases. The CDR3 is made up of 13 amino acids. Trimming stripped 4 bases from V and 6 bases from J, with 9 bases between. The CDR3 DNA is TGTGCCAGCAGTTCAGGGGTGGCCGGGGAGCTGTTTTTT. Translation gives CASSSGVAGELFF.

This chain links TRBV19 with TRBJ1-5; D may be TRBD1 (5 bases). The CDR3 contains 16 residues. With 3 bases removed from V and 5 bases from J, the gap between germline ends came to 17 bases. The germline V gene encodes CDR1 LNHDA and CDR2 SQIVND (reference sequence). CDR3 sequence: CASSIPATVNYQPQHF. The CDR3 DNA reads as TGTGCCAGTAGTATCCCGGCGACAGTGAATTATCAGCCCCAGCATTTT. The whole variable domain, filled in from reference TRBV19 and TRBJ1-5, reads DGGITQSPKYLFRKEGQNVTLSCEQNLNHDAMYWYRQDPGQGLRLIYYSQIVNDFQKGDIAEGYSVSREKKESFPLTVTSAQKNPTAFYLCASSIPATVNYQPQHFGDGTRLSIL.